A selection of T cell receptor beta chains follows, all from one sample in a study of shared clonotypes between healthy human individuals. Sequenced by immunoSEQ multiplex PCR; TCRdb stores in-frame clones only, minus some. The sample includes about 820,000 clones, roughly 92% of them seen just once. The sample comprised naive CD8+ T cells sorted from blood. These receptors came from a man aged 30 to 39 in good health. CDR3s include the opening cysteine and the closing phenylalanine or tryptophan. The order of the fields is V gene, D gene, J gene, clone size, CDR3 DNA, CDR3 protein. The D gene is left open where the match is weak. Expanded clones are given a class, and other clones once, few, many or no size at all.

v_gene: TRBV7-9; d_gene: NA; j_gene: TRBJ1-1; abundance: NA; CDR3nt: TGTGCCAGCAGCCCTAACATGAACACTGAAGCTTTCTTT; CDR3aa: CASSPNMNTEAFF
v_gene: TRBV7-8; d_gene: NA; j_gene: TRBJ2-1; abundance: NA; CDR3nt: TGTGCCAGCAGCTTAGCAAGGGGAAGCTCCTACAATGAGCAGTTCTTC; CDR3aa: CASSLARGSSYNEQFF
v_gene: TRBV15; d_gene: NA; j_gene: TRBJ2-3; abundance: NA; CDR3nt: TGTGCCACCAGCAGGTCTGGCACAGATACGCAGTATTTT; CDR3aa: CATSRSGTDTQYF
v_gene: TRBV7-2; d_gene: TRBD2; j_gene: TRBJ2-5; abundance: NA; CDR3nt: TGTGCCAGCAGCTCCCGGGTGGTTAGCGGGAGGGGAGAGACCCAGTACTTC; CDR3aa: CASSSRVVSGRGETQYF
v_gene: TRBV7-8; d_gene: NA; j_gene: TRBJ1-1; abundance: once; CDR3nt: TGTGCCAGCACACGGGGAGAGGGGGTGGATGAAGCTTTCTTT; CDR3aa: CASTRGEGVDEAFF
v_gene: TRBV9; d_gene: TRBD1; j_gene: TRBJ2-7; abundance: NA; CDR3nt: TGTGCCAGCAGCGAGTCCGGGACAGGAATCCACGAGCAGTACTTC; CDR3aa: CASSESGTGIHEQYF
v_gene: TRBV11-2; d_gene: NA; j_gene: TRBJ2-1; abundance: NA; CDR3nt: TGTGCCAGCAGCTTAGACCCTGGGACTGACTACAATGAGCAGTTCTTC; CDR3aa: CASSLDPGTDYNEQFF
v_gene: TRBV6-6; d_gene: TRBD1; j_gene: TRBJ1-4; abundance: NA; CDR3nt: TGTGCCAGCACAGTACAGGGGGACGGGGAAAAACTGTTTTTT; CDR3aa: CASTVQGDGEKLFF
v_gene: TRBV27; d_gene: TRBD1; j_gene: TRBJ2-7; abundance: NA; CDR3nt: TGTGCCAGCAGTACCCGGGACAGAAAGTACGAGCAGTACTTC; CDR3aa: CASSTRDRKYEQYF
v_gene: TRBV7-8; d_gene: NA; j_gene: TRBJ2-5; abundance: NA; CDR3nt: TGTGCCAGCAGCCCAAGCGGAGGCAGCCAAGAGACCCAGTACTTC; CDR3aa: CASSPSGGSQETQYF
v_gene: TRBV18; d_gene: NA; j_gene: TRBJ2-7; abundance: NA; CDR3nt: TGTGCCAGCTCACTAAACCCCTGGATGTACGAGCAGTACTTC; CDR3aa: CASSLNPWMYEQYF
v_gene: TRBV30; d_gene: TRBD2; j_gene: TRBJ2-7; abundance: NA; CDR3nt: TGTGCCTGGAGTGTGGGGGGGATCTACGAGCAGTACTTC; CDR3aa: CAWSVGGIYEQYF
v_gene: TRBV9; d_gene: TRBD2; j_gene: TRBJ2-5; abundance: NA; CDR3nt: TGTGCCAGCAGCGTAGGGGCTAGCGGGAGTGAGACCCAGTACTTC; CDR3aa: CASSVGASGSETQYF
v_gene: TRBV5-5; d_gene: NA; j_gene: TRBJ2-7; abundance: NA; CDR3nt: TGTGCCAGCAGTGCGTCCGGGGCTTCCTACGAGCAGTACTTC; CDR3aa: CASSASGASYEQYF
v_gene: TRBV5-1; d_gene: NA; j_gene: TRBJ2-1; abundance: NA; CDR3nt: TGCGCCAGCAAGCCCTCGGGGAACAATGAGCAGTTCTTC; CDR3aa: CASKPSGNNEQFF
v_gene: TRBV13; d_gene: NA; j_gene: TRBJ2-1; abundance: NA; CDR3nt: TGTGCCAGCAGCATTAGGACGGGAGCGAATGAGCAGTTCTTC; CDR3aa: CASSIRTGANEQFF
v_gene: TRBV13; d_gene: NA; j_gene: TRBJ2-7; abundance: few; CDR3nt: TGTGCCAGCAGCTTAGCCGGGACACCCTACGAGCAGTACTTC; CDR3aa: CASSLAGTPYEQYF
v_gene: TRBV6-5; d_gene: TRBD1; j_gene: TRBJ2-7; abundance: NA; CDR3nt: TGTGCCAGCAGTTACACAGGGGGCTACGAGCAGTACTTC; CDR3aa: CASSYTGGYEQYF
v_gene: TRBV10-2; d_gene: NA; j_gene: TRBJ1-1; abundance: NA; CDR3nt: TGCGCCAGCAGTGAGGTAGGACTCAGGGCTTTCTTT; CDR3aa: CASSEVGLRAFF
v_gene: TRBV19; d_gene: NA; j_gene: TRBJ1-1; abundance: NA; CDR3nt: TGTGCCAGTAGTATAGATCATCAGGGGCCTGGGTCGGGGACTGAAGCTTTCTTT; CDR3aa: CASSIDHQGPGSGTEAFF
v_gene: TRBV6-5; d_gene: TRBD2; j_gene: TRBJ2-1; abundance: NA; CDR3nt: TGTGCCAGCAGCCCCCTAGCGGCCCTCTACAATGAGCAGTTCTTC; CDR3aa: CASSPLAALYNEQFF
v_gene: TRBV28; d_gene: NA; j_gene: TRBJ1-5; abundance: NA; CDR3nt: TGTGCCAGCAGGCCCGACCCGACAGGATATAGCAATCAGCCCCAGCATTTT; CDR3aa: CASRPDPTGYSNQPQHF
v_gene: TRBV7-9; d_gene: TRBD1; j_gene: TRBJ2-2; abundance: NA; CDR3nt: TGTGCCAGCAGCTTAATAGGGACAGGCGAGAGCACCGGGGAGCTGTTTTTT; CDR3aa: CASSLIGTGESTGELFF
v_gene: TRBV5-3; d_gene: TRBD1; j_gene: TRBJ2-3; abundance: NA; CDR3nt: TGTGCCAGAAGCTTATGCCTTTGGGGACAGGTCCCTACAGATACGCAGTATTTT; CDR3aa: CARSLCLWGQVPTDTQYF
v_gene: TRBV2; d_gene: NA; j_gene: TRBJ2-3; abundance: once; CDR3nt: TGTGCCAGCAGCGTCACCTCCCCCGAGGTGGGCGGTACGCAGTATTTT; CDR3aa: CASSVTSPEVGGTQYF
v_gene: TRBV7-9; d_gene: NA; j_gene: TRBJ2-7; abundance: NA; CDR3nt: TGTGCCAGCAGCCTACGGGCTAGCCCCCATGAGCAGTACTTC; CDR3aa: CASSLRASPHEQYF
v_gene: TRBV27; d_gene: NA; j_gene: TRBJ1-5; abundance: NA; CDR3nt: TGTGCCAGCAGTTTAAGTAGTAGGGGTCAGCCCCAGCATTTT; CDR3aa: CASSLSSRGQPQHF
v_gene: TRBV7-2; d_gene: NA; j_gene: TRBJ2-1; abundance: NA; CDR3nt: TGTGCCAGCAGCTTCCCTTTCTACAATGAGCAGTTCTTC; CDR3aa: CASSFPFYNEQFF
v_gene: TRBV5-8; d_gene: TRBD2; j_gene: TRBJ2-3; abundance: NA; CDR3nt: TGTGCCAGCAGCCCGGGACTAGCGGGAGGAGATACGCAGTATTTT; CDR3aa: CASSPGLAGGDTQYF
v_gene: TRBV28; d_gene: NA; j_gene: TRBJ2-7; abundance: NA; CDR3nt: TGTGCCAGCGAGGAAACAGGGATCCACGAGCAGTACTTC; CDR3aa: CASEETGIHEQYF
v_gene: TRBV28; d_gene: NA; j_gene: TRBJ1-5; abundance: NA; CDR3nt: TGTGCCAGCAGCAGCTGGCGACTGGGGGCGAGCAATCAGCCCCAGCATTTT; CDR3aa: CASSSWRLGASNQPQHF
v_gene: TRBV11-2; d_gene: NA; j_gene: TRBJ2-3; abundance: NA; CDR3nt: TGTGCCAGCAGTTCCCCACTTAGGGGGGAGGATACGCAGTATTTT; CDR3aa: CASSSPLRGEDTQYF
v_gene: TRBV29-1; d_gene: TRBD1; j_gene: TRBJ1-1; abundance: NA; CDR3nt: TGCAGCGTTCTACAGGGGGGAGTCACTGAAGCTTTCTTT; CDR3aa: CSVLQGGVTEAFF
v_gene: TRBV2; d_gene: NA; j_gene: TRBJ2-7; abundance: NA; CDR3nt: TGTGCCACCTCAATCGAACGGGGCGAGCAGTACTTC; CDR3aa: CATSIERGEQYF
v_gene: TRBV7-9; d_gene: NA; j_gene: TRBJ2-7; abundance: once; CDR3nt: TGTGCCAGCAGCGAAACGGTTGGCGCCGAAAGCTACGAGCAGTACTTC; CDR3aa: CASSETVGAESYEQYF
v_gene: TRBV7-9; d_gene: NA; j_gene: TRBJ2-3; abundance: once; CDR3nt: TGTGCCAGCAGGGCCACCGAAGTTGTTACGCAGTATTTT; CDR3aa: CASRATEVVTQYF
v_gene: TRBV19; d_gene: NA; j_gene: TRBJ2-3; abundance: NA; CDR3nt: TGTGCCAGTAGTAATTCCGGGACTTTAACAGATACGCAGTATTTT; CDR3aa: CASSNSGTLTDTQYF
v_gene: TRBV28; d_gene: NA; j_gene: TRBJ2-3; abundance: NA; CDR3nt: TGTGCCAGCAGTTCGTCCCCCATGAGGAGGGGCACAGATACGCAGTATTTT; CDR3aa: CASSSSPMRRGTDTQYF
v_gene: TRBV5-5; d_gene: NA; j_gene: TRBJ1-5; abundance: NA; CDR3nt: TGTGCCAGCAGCTGGGACGTTAGCAATCAGCCCCAGCATTTT; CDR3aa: CASSWDVSNQPQHF
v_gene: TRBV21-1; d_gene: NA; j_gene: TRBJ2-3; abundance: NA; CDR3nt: TGTGCCAGCAGCAAAGACAAGTTTAAAGACAGGGGGACAGATACGCAGTATTTT; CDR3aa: CASSKDKFKDRGTDTQYF